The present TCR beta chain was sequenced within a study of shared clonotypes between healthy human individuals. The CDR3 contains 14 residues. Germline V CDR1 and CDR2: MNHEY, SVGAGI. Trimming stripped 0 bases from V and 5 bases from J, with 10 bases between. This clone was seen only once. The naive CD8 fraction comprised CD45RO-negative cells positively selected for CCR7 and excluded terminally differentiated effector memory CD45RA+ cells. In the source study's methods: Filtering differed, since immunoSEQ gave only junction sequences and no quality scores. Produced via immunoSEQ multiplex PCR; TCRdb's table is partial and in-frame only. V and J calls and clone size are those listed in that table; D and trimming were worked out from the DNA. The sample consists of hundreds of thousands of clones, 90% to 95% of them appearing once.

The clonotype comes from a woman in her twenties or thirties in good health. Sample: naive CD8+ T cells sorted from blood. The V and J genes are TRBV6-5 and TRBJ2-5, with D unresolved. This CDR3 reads CASSYSLGGETQYF. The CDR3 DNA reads TGTGCCAGCAGTTACTCTTTAGGTGGGGAGACCCAGTACTTC.